A single sample is the source of the 8 T cell receptor beta chains below, sequenced in a study of shared clonotypes between healthy human individuals (TCRdb year 2020). Library preparation employed the immunoSEQ multiplex PCR assay. TCRdb took this table from immuneACCESS and kept in-frame rearrangements with V and J called. Such tables lack part of the clones; where checked against another copy, unresolved V genes explain under half of the gap, and the rest is unexplained. Recorded for this sample are roughly 1,000,000 clones; 78% of them occurred a single time. The ten largest clones represent 0.55% to 0.7% of the sample. Specimen: memory CD4+ T cells from PBMCs. The cell subset or site tag for this specimen amounts to: CD45RA-negative fraction. All receptors derive from a man aged 18 to 29 in good health. Some clones in this sample may be carry-over from other donors' samples.

This rearrangement joins TRBV6-1 to TRBJ2-7; 7 bases agree with TRBD1. This CDR3 is built from 15 residues. V was pared by 2 bases and J by 4 bases, with 8 bases of the junction left unmatched. The germline CDR1 and CDR2 sequences are MNHNS and SASEGT. The CDR3 here is CASSEFAQGVYEQYF. The CDR3, as DNA: TGTGCCAGCAGTGAATTTGCGCAGGGGGTTTACGAGCAGTACTTC.

V is TRBV5-1 and J is TRBJ1-2; D is unclear. Germline CDR1 reads SGHRS; CDR2 reads YFSETQ. V was pared by 0 bases and J by 5 bases, with 8 bases between. There are 13 residues in the CDR3. DNA for the CDR3: TGCGCCAGCAGCTTGGCCCCACAGTATGGCTACACCTTC. Amino acids: CASSLAPQYGYTF. Looking up the rest from reference TRBV5-1 and TRBJ1-2 gives the full variable domain: KAGVTQTPRYLIKTRGQQVTLSCSPISGHRSVSWYQQTPGQGLQFLFEYFSETQRNKGNFPGRFSGRQFSNSRSEMNVSTLELGDSALYLCASSLAPQYGYTFGSGTRLTVV.

This chain joins TRBV5-1 and TRBJ2-2, with D unresolved. This CDR3 has 14 amino acids. Per germline, CDR1 SGHRS and CDR2 YFSETQ. V was trimmed by 1 base and J by 6 bases, leaving 10 bases between them. The CDR3 region is CASSLRSDSGELFF. The CDR3 nucleotides are TGCGCCAGCAGCTTGCGGTCAGACTCCGGGGAGCTGTTTTTT.

V and J are TRBV2 and TRBJ1-5; D unclear. The CDR3 loop spans 12 amino acids. In germline, CDR1 is SNHLY, CDR2 FYNNEI. Trimming stripped 7 bases from V and 16 bases from J, with 20 bases between. CDR3: CASTLISGRQHF. The DNA for the CDR3 is TGTGCCAGCACCCTCATCTCCGGACGCCAACATTTT.

With regard to this clone: With a much larger clone just one base away, this may be a read error. The sample contains more than one DNA sequence encoding this CDR3. This chain uses TRBV28 with TRBJ1-1; maybe TRBD1 (5 bases). This CDR3 region has 13 residues. V was clipped by 1 base and J by 4 bases, with 7 bases between them. The germline V gene encodes CDR1 MDHEN and CDR2 SYDVKM. The CDR3 coding sequence is TGTGCCAGCAGTTTATCGGGGGGCACTGAAGCTTTCTTT. Protein sequence: CASSLSGGTEAFF.

This clone was seen only a few times. The chain uses TRBV2 and TRBJ2-6; D gene ambiguous. Trimming pared 8 bases from V and 0 bases from J, leaving 5 bases between. Germline V gives CDR1 SNHLY, CDR2 FYNNEI. CDR3 length: 13 residues. The CDR3 is CASALSGANVLTF. The DNA for the CDR3 is TGTGCCAGCGCCCTCTCTGGGGCCAACGTCCTGACTTTC.

This clone was seen a few times. This rearrangement joins TRBV18 to TRBJ1-1; no firm D call. With 7 bases removed from V and 0 bases from J, the gap between germline ends came to 12 bases. Germline CDR1 and CDR2: KGHSH and LQKENI. The CDR3 has 14 residues. Here the CDR3 reads CASFLTGMNTEAFF. The CDR3 DNA reads TGTGCCAGCTTCCTGACTGGGATGAACACTGAAGCTTTCTTT.

This clone was counted at least ten times. The rearrangement joins TRBV11-2 to TRBJ2-7, with D unclear. The length of the CDR3 is 14 residues. Deletions cut 5 bases from V and 0 bases from J, with 11 bases between. Germline V lookup: CDR1 SGHAT, CDR2 FQNNGV. CDR3 residues: CASSSLQFSYEQYF. The DNA for the CDR3 is TGTGCCAGCAGCAGTCTACAGTTCTCCTACGAGCAGTACTTC. The full variable domain, its missing parts supplied by reference TRBV11-2 and TRBJ2-7, is EAGVAQSPRYKIIEKRQSVAFWCNPISGHATLYWYQQILGQGPKLLIQFQNNGVVDDSQLPKDRFSAERLKGVDSTLKIQPAKLEDSAVYLCASSSLQFSYEQYFGPGTRLTVT.